The clone carrying this T cell receptor beta chain was observed many times. The target antigen is unknown. Molecular barcoded adaptors covering alpha/delta and beta/gamma chains were used on 400 to 450 ng RNA. In TCRdb, the reads were re-called with MiXCR into one record per CDR3 protein. The profile covers 20,000 to 30,000 distinct CDR3 sequences, with 20% to 25% appearing a single time and more than 45% taken by the ten largest. The CDR3 covers 13 residues. V lost 1 base to trimming and J lost 9 bases, with 10 bases between them. Germline V gene data show CDR1 as MNHNS and CDR2 as SASEGT. This sample is part of a study of read filtering for tumor transcriptome and immune sequencing. Overall study context: Transcriptome libraries were built from DNase-treated RNA. RNA-seq yielded only about 80 to 1,400 TCR reads, IR-seq about 4.05 to 11 million.

Study conclusions and caveats: Correlation between methods rose after single-read clonotypes were removed. Sorted CD138-negative bone marrow cells were not purified T cells.

Sequenced: a population of CD138-negative cells sorted from bone marrow. The receptor comes from a donor over 35 with multiple myeloma. V is TRBV6-1 and J is TRBJ1-5; possible D gene TRBD1, 5 bases. CDR3 region: CASSEGGERPQHF. The CDR3 DNA reads as TGTGCCAGCAGTGAAGGGGGGGAGCGGCCCCAGCATTTT.